This paragraph reports one TCR beta chain. Its antigen remains unknown. The data are from a study of coeliac disease. Each fraction contributed one roughly 500,000-cell aliquot for sequencing. TCRdb's copy holds only in-frame clones and misses some; the assay was immunoSEQ multiplex PCR. Of about 2,200 clones in the sample, about 61% were seen once. General observations from the study: TRB repertoires were largely private, with most amino acid sequences found in only one sample. Of coeliac lamina propria samples, about 45% of the 18 held published gliadin-specific TRB sequences, versus 1 of 6 controls.

Sequencing was performed on lamina propria lymphocytes from the gut. This receptor was taken from a woman in her twenties or thirties with active celiac disease.

The CDR3 protein is CASSSDRQETQYF. As DNA, the CDR3 is TGTGCCAGCAGTTCTGACAGGCAAGAGACCCAGTACTTC. This chain joins TRBV27 and TRBJ2-5, with D tentatively TRBD1 (6 bases). The V and J ends lost 4 bases and 2 bases respectively, with 8 bases between them. The CDR3 is 13 residues long. Germline loops: CDR1 MNHEY, CDR2 SMNVEV (reference sequence).